Shown below are 2 T cell receptor beta chains from a single sample sequenced in a study of shared clonotypes between healthy human individuals. Clones were sequenced by immunoSEQ multiplex PCR, and TCRdb holds only the in-frame ones, with some missing. The profile covers roughly 400,000 clones, with roughly 96% appearing a single time and more than 0.3% taken by the ten largest. The sequenced sample consisted of memory CD8+ T cells sorted from blood. As for subset: CD45RO+ cells pooled with CCR7-negative TemRA cells. These receptors came from a young man in good health.

The count of this clone is one. V is TRBV27 and J is TRBJ2-7, with D tentatively TRBD2 (5 bases). Germline loops: CDR1 MNHEY, CDR2 SMNVEV (reference sequence). Trimming stripped 5 bases from V and 3 bases from J, with 11 bases between. The CDR3 sequence is 13 residues long. In DNA form, the CDR3 reads TGTGCCAGCAGTCCCCGGGAAAACTACGAGCAGTACTTC. It encodes CASSPRENYEQYF.

This chain links TRBV2 with TRBJ2-1; 9 nucleotides agree with TRBD1. Trimming removed 5 bases from V and 8 bases from J; junction bases left unmatched: 4. The CDR3 spans 13 residues. Germline assignment: CDR1 SNHLY and CDR2 FYNNEI. The CDR3 DNA reads TGTGCCAGCAGTCTCTGGACAGGGGATGAGCAGTTCTTC. Its protein is CASSLWTGDEQFF.